This TCR beta chain was identified during a study of blood T cell repertoires in COVID-19 (dated by TCRdb to 2020 to 2021). For the wider study: Samples covering the acute and convalescent phases of COVID-19 were provided by collaborators in the United States, Italy and Spain. The material from the prospective study consisted of cDNA or gDNA derived from T cells, B-cell-depleted T cells, or PBMCs. The dataset comprised deeply sampled blood TCRbeta repertoires from subjects exposed to, actively infected with, or recovered from COVID-19. The repertoires were released in a freely available public database meant as a resource for research on the immune response to SARS-CoV-2. Samples came from the ongoing ImmuneRACE study (first 160 participants) plus 1,254 subjects from 6 global collaborators. Sample metadata almost always included a de-identified subject ID, COVID-19 status, age in years and sex. Where available, HLA class I and class II types were taken from metadata supplied by the sample provider and were not determined by assay-based typing. On the study overall, not on this receptor specifically: The amount of clinical and demographic metadata varied by source and participant and was provided uncurated.

TCRbeta CDR3 regions were amplified from genomic DNA using the immunoSEQ Assay, a bias-controlled multiplex PCR. The authors' pipeline ran thus. The number of nucleated cells in each sample was estimated by amplification of reference gene primers within the assay. To quantify the absolute abundance of each unique TCRbeta CDR3 rearrangement, sequence reads were collapsed and filtered. For each sample, productive Simpson clonality was calculated as the square root of Simpson's diversity index over productive rearrangements. Held by TCRdb, this immuneACCESS table contains in-frame sequences only and omits some clones. Under half of the omission traces to an unresolved V gene where checked; the cause of the rest is unknown. V and J calls and clone size are as listed in that table; D and trimming were resolved from the DNA. This sample lists 100,000 to 150,000 clones; around 81% were detected once. The ten largest clones take up about 15% of the sample.

In the case of this clone: Its antigen specificity is not known. No per-base quality is available; no much larger clone lies one base away. The same CDR3 also results from other DNA sequences found in this sample.

In Seattle, one collaborating source enrolled patients while the infection was active and tracked those patients longitudinally over the course of disease. Whole blood was collected in K2EDTA tubes by collaborating institutions according to the institutions' own protocols. For TCRbeta analysis, collaborators shipped samples as frozen whole blood, isolated PBMCs, or DNA extracted from either of those sample types. The CDR3 covers 11 residues, taking in both the cysteine and the phenylalanine. The retained sequence is limited to the CDR3, 33 bases, with the frame set at the first base. V lost 6 bases and J lost 1 base; the stretch between them is 3 bases long. The germline V gene supplies CDR1 MNHEY and CDR2 SVGAGI.

This TCR derives from a young man with COVID-19, enrolled during active disease. Recombination joined TRBV6-5 with TRBJ2-5; no D gene call is confident. The sample consisted of peripheral blood. For the CDR3, the sequence is CASSRQETQYF. The sequenced DNA: TGTGCCAGCAGCCGCCAAGAGACCCAGTACTTC.